This T cell receptor (beta chain) was sequenced for a study of blood T cell repertoires in COVID-19. Looking at the study overall: COVID-19 samples from acute and convalescent phases originated in the United States, Italy and Spain.

Cohorts were determined from participant-reported clinical history. Cohort 3 recovery required two negative PCRs, clearance, or symptom resolution. Original processing notes: How many nucleated cells were present was estimated from reference gene primer amplification. Assay: immunoSEQ multiplex PCR; the TCRdb copy retains only in-frame clones and omits some. The DNA gave D and trimming, while V, J and clone size come from that table. Of some 97,000 clones in the sample, 86% were seen once. Germline CDR1 reads MGHDK; CDR2 reads SYGVNS. V was clipped by 1 base and J by 7 bases, with 8 bases between them. The CDR3 has 12 amino acids.

The source material was PBMCs or T cells enriched from blood (not recorded which). This chain joins TRBV25-1 and TRBJ2-7; no definite D call. The receptor was isolated from a woman in her forties or fifties who had recovered from COVID-19. CDR3 DNA: TGTGCCAGCAGTGAATTCGGTGATGAGCAGTACTTC. It yields the protein CASSEFGDEQYF.